This T cell receptor (beta chain) was recovered during a study of blood T cell repertoires in COVID-19. Study overall: T cells, B-cell-depleted T cells, or PBMCs provided the cDNA or gDNA that served as material.

This clone appeared a single time. This table comes from immunoSEQ multiplex PCR, and its TCRdb copy is limited to in-frame clones, with some not included. The top ten clones hold around 2% of a sample with 200,000 to 300,000 clones, 70% to 85% of them seen once. V gave up 0 bases and J gave up 4 bases, with 8 bases separating them. From germline, CDR1 is MNHEY and CDR2 SVGAGI. The length of the CDR3 is 14 residues. This chain joins TRBV6-5 and TRBJ2-3; no clear D gene. The TCR was taken from a woman of 80 years or more with acute or convalescent COVID-19. Input material: peripheral blood. The CDR3 here is CASSYSMRSDTQYF. The CDR3 bases are TGTGCCAGCAGTTACTCGATGCGATCAGATACGCAGTATTTT.